The entry below describes one T cell receptor (beta chain). Its antigen is not identified. Trimming removed 4 bases at V and 0 bases at J, with 10 bases between. The CDR3 is made up of 15 amino acids. Per the germline V gene, CDR1 is MNHNS and CDR2 is SASEGT. The data derive from a study of molecular identifiers for immune sequencing clone quantification. Study-wide points: Shared barcodes on identical TCR molecules could underestimate the sizes of highly expanded clones. In naive cells, under 1% of molecules belonged to clones above 20 RNA copies, against over 97% in effector cells.

MiXCR, applied by TCRdb to the PCR reads, yields one record per CDR3 protein. Of over 300,000 distinct CDR3 sequences in the sample, 24% are singletons; the top ten hold around 0.7%. The receptor's source is a human donor in good health. Some libraries in this study had Jurkat cell RNA spiked in. This chain joins TRBV6-1 and TRBJ1-5; D gene ambiguous. Input material: naive CD8+ T cells from blood, with Jurkat cell RNA spiked in. Subset: FACS-sorted CD8+CD4-CCR7+CD45RA+ naive T cells. The CDR3 loop reads CASSVAEYSNQPQHF. In nucleotides, the CDR3 is TGTGCCAGCAGTGTCGCGGAATATAGCAATCAGCCCCAGCATTTT.